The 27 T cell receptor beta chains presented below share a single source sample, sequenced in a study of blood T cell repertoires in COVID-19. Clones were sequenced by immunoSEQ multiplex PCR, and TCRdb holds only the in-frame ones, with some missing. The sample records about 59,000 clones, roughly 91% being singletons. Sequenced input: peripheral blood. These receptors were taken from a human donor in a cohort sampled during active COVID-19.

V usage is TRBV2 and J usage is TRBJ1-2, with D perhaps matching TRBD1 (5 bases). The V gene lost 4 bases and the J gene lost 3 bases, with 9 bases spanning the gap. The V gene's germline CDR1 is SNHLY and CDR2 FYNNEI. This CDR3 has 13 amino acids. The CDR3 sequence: CASSGQLYYGYTF. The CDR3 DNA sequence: TGTGCCAGCAGTGGACAGTTGTACTATGGCTACACCTTC.

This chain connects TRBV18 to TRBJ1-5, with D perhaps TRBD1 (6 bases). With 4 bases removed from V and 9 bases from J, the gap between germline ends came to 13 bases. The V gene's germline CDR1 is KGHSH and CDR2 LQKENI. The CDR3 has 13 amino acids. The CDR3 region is CASSLIQGRPQHF. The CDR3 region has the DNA TGTGCCAGCTCACTAATACAGGGCAGGCCCCAGCATTTT. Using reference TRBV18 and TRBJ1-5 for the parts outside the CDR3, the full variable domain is NAGVMQNPRHLVRRRGQEARLRCSPMKGHSHVYWYRQLPEEGLKFMVYLQKENIIDESGMPKERFSAEFPKEGPSILRIQQVVRGDSAAYFCASSLIQGRPQHFGDGTRLSIL.

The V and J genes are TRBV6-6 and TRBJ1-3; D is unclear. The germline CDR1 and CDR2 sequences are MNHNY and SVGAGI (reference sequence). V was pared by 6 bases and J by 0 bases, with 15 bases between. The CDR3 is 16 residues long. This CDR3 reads CASSRKQTSSGNTIYF. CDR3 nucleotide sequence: TGTGCCAGCAGCCGGAAACAGACCAGCTCTGGAAACACCATATATTTT.

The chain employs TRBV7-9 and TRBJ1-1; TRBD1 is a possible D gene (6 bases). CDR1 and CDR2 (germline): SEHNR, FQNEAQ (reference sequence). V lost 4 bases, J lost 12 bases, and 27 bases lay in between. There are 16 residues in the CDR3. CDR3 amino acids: CASSYRSNQGLGGSFF. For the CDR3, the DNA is TGTGCCAGCAGCTACCGCTCAAATCAGGGGCTAGGCGGATCTTTCTTT. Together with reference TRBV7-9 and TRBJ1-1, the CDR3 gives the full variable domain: DTGVSQNPRHKITKRGQNVTFRCDPISEHNRLYWYRQTLGQGPEFLTYFQNEAQLEKSRLLSDRFSAERPKGSFSTLEIQRTEQGDSAMYLCASSYRSNQGLGGSFFGQGTRLTVV.

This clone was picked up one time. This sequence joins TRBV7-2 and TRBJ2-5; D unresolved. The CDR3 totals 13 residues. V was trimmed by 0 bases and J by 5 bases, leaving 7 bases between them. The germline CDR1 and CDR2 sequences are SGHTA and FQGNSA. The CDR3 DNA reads TGTGCCAGCAGCTTAGCGGGCTGGGAGACCCAGTACTTC. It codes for CASSLAGWETQYF.

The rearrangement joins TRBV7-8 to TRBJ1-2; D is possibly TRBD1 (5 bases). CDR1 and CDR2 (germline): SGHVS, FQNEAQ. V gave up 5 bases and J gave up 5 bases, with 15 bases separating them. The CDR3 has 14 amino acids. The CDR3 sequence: CASSPDKTVYGYTF. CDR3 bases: TGTGCCAGCAGCCCTGATAAGACAGTTTATGGCTACACCTTC.

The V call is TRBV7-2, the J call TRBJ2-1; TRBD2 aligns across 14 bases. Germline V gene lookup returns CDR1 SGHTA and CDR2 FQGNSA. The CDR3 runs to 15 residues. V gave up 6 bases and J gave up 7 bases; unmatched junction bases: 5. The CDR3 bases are TGTGCCAGCAGACCCGGGACTAGCGGGGGAAATGAGCAGTTCTTC. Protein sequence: CASRPGTSGGNEQFF.

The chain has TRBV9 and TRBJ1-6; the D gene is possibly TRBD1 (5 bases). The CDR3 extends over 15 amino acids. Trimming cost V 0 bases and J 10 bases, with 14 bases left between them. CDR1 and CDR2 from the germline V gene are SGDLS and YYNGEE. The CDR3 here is CASSVDEVGGSPLHF. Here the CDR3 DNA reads TGTGCCAGCAGCGTAGATGAAGTCGGGGGATCACCCCTCCACTTT.

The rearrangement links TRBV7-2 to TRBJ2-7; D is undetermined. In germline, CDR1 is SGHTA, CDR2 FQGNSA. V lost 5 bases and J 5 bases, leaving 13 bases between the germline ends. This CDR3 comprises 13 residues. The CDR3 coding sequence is TGTGCCAGCAGCATTTCCCTCCCGGACGAGCAGTACTTC. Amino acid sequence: CASSISLPDEQYF. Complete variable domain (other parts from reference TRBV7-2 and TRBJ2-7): GAGVSQSPSNKVTEKGKDVELRCDPISGHTALYWYRQSLGQGLEFLIYFQGNSAPDKSGLPSDRFSAERTGGSVSTLTIQRTQQEDSAVYLCASSISLPDEQYFGPGTRLTVT.

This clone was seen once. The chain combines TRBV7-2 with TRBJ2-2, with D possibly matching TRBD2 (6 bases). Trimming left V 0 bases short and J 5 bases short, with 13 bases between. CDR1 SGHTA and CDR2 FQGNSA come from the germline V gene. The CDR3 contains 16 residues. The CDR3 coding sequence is TGTGCCAGCAGCTTAGCGTACGGGAGCGAAACCGGGGAGCTGTTTTTT. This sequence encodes CASSLAYGSETGELFF.

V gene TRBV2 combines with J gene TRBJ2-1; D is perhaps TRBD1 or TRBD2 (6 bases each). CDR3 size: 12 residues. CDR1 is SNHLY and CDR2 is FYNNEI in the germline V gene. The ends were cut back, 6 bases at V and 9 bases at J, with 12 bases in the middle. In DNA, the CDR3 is TGTGCCAGCAGCGAACAGGGAGGTGAGCAGTTCTTC. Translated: CASSEQGGEQFF.

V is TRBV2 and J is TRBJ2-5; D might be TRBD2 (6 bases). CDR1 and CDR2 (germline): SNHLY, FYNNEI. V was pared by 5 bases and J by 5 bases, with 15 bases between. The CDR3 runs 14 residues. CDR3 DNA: TGTGCCAGCAGTCTCGGGAGAGGTGGGGAGACCCAGTACTTC. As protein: CASSLGRGGETQYF.

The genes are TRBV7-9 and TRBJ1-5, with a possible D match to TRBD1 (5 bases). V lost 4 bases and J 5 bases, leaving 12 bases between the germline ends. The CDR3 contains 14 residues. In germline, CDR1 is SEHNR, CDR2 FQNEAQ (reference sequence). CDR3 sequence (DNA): TGTGCCAGCAGCTCCCAGGGTATTCATCAGCCCCAGCATTTT. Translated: CASSSQGIHQPQHF.

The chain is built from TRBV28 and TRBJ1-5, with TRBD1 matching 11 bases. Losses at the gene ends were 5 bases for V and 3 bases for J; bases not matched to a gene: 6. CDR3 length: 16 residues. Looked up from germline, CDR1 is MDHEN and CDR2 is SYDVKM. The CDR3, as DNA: TGTGCCAGCAGTCTTGGACAGGGGGCAATCAATCAGCCCCAGCATTTT. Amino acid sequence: CASSLGQGAINQPQHF.

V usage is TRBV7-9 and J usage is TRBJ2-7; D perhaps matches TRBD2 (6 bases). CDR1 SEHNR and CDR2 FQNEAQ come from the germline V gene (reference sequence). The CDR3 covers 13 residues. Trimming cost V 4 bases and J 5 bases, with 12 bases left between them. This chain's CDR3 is CASSYSGSDEQYF. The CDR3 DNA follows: TGTGCCAGCAGCTATAGCGGAAGCGACGAGCAGTACTTC.

The CDR3 reads CASSVSGSLETQYF. The CDR3 DNA follows: TGTGCCAGCAGCGTCAGCGGGAGCTTAGAGACCCAGTACTTC. The chain employs TRBV9 and TRBJ2-5; 8 bases map to TRBD2. Per the germline V gene, CDR1 is SGDLS and CDR2 is YYNGEE. The CDR3 runs 14 residues. The trim removed 2 bases at V and 4 bases at J, leaving 4 bases unmatched. The whole variable domain, remainder taken from reference TRBV9 and TRBJ2-5, is DSGVTQTPKHLITATGQRVTLRCSPRSGDLSVYWYQQSLDQGLQFLIQYYNGEERAKGNILERFSAQQFPDLHSELNLSSLELGDSALYFCASSVSGSLETQYFGPGTRLLVL.

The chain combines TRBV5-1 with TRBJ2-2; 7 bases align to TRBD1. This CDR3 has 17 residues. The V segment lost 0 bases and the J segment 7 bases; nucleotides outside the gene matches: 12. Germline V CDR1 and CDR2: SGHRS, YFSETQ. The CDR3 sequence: CASSLASGQLSVGELFF. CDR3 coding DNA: TGCGCCAGCAGCTTGGCCTCGGGACAGCTTAGTGTCGGGGAGCTGTTTTTT. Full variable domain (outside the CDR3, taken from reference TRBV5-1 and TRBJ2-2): KAGVTQTPRYLIKTRGQQVTLSCSPISGHRSVSWYQQTPGQGLQFLFEYFSETQRNKGNFPGRFSGRQFSNSRSEMNVSTLELGDSALYLCASSLASGQLSVGELFFGEGSRLTVL.

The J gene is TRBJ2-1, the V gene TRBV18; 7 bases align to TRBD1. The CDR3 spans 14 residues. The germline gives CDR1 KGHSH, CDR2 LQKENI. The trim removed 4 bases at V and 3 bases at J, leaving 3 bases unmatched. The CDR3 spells CASSRDRDYNEQFF. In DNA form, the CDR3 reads TGTGCCAGCTCACGCGACAGGGACTACAATGAGCAGTTCTTC.

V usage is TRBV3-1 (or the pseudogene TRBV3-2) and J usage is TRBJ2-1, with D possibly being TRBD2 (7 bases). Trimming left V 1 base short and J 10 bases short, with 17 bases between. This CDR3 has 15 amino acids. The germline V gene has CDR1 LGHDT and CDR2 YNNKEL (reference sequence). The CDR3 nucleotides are TGTGCCAGCAGCCAAGGCCGGGGGGCGCTTGGGGAGCAGTTCTTC. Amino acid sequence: CASSQGRGALGEQFF.

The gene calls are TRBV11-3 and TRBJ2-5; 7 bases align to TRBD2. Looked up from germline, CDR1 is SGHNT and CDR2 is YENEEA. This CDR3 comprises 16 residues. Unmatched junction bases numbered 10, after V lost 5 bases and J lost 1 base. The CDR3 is CASSLGGAGSQETQYF. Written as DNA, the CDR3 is TGTGCCAGCAGCCTGGGGGGAGCGGGAAGCCAAGAGACCCAGTACTTC.

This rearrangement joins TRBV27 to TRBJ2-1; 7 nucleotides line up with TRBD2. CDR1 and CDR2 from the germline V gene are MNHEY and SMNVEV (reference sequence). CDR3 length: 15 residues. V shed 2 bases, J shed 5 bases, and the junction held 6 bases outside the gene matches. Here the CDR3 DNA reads TGTGCCAGCAGTTTAGATCGACTAGCAGACAATGAGCAGTTCTTC. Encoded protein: CASSLDRLADNEQFF.

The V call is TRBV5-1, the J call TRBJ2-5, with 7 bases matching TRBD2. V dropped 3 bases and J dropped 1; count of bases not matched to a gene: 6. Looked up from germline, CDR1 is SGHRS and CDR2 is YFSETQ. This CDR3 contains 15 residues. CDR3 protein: CASSWRGTRQETQYF. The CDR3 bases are TGCGCCAGCAGCTGGCGGGGGACCCGCCAAGAGACCCAGTACTTC.

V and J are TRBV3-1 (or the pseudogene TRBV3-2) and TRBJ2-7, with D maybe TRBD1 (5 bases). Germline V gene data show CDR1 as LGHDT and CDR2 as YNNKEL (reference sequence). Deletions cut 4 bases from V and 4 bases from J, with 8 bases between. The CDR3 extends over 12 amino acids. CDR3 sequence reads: CASSRQGYEQYF. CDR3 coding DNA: TGTGCCAGCAGCCGGCAGGGATACGAGCAGTACTTC.

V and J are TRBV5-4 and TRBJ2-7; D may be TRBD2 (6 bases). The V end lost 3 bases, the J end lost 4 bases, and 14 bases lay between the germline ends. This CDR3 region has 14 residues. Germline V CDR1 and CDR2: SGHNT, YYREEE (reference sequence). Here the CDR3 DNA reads TGTGCCAGCAGCTCAAGGGGACTGCTTTACGAGCAGTACTTC. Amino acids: CASSSRGLLYEQYF.

CDR3 in amino acids: CASMDRSKETQYF. The CDR3 DNA reads as TGTGCCAGCATGGACAGGAGTAAAGAGACCCAGTACTTC. The chain is built from TRBV25-1 and TRBJ2-5, with TRBD1 matching 7 bases. From germline, CDR1 is MGHDK and CDR2 SYGVNS. V lost 7 bases and J lost 3; bases outside the gene matches: 5. This CDR3 is built from 13 residues.

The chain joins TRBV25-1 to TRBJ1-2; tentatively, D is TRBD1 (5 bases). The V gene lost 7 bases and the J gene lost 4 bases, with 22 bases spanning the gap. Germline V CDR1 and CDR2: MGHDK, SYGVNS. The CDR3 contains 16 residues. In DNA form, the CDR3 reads TGTGCCAGCAAGAGTTCCCTCGGGCAGGGTCTCTATGGCTACACCTTC. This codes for CASKSSLGQGLYGYTF.

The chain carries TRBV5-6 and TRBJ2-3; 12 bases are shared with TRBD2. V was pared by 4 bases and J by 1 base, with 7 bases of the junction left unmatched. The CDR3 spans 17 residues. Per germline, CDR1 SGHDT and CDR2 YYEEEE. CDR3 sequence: CASSPRLAGAGTDTQYF. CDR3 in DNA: TGTGCCAGCAGCCCTAGACTAGCGGGGGCCGGCACAGATACGCAGTATTTT.